A selection of T cell receptor beta chains follows, all from one sample in a study of long-term antiretroviral therapy in people with HIV. Clones were sequenced by immunoSEQ multiplex PCR, and TCRdb holds only the in-frame ones, with some missing. The sample contains 22,000 or so clones, 70% to 85% of which appear only once. This sample comprised unsorted PBMCs, obtained 0.5 years before starting antiretroviral therapy. The receptors derive from a man between 35 and 55 years old with HIV. Both conserved end residues are part of each CDR3. A D gene is named only where the DNA matches it firmly. Expanded clones get a size class; other rows say once, few or many, or leave the size out.

- - TRBJ1-2 TRBV7-9 TGTGCCAGCAGCTTAGCTGGTCTTGGCTACACCTTC CASSLAGLGYTF
TRBD2 once TRBJ2-4 TRBV5-4 TGTGCCAGCAGCCCGCGACTAGCGGGGGGCCTCATAGCCAAAAACATTCAGTACTTC CASSPRLAGGLIAKNIQYF
- - TRBJ2-3 TRBV27 TGTGCCAGCAGTTTGTACAGGGTCAGCACAGATACGCAGTATTTT CASSLYRVSTDTQYF
TRBD1 - TRBJ2-1 TRBV6-5 TGTGCCAGCAGTTTATCCGGGACAGTTATCAATGAGCAGTTCTTC CASSLSGTVINEQFF
- - TRBJ1-4 TRBV9 TGTGCCAGCAGCGCGTCGGGTCTGAATGAAAAACTGTTTTTT CASSASGLNEKLFF
- - TRBJ1-2 TRBV6-6 TGTGCCAGCAGTTACTCGGCGAGGACCAACTATGGCTACACCTTC CASSYSARTNYGYTF
TRBD2 - TRBJ2-2 TRBV7-2 TGTGCCAGCAGCCCGGGACTAGCGGGGACCGGGGAGCTGTTTTTT CASSPGLAGTGELFF
TRBD1 - TRBJ1-1 TRBV6-6 TGTGCCAGCAGCCCCACAGGGGGGAGGGGCACTGAAGCTTTCTTT CASSPTGGRGTEAFF
TRBD2 - TRBJ2-7 TRBV9 TGTGCCAGCAGCCTAAGCGGGGGGGCCTCTGCCGAGCAGTACTTC CASSLSGGASAEQYF
- - TRBJ2-7 TRBV6-1 TGTGCCAGCAAAGGTGGGTCCACACCCAGTTACGAGCAGTACTTC CASKGGSTPSYEQYF
- - TRBJ2-7 TRBV5-4 TGTGCCAGCAGCAAGTCGACAGCCTCCTACGAGCAGTACTTC CASSKSTASYEQYF
- - TRBJ2-5 TRBV5-1 TGCGCCAGCAGCTTGCGACTCCCCCAAGAGACCCAGTACTTC CASSLRLPQETQYF
- few TRBJ2-7 TRBV2 TGTGCCAGCAGTGGTCCCGAACGGTCCTACGAGCAGTACTTC CASSGPERSYEQYF
- - TRBJ1-1 TRBV5-1 TGCGCCAGCAGCTTGGAAGGGCAGAACACTGAAGCTTTCTTT CASSLEGQNTEAFF
- - TRBJ2-1 TRBV7-3 TGTGCCAGCAGTCTCTATGGGGCAAACAATGAGCAGTTCTTC CASSLYGANNEQFF
- - TRBJ2-5 TRBV28 TGTGCCAGCAGTTTGGACAGTCCTAGGGAGACCCAGTACTTC CASSLDSPRETQYF
- - TRBJ1-6 TRBV19 TGTGCCAGTAGTATAAACGGGGGTTCCTATAATTCACCCCTCCACTTT CASSINGGSYNSPLHF
- few TRBJ1-1 TRBV7-9 TGTGCCAGCAGCTCCCAGGGGAGGTTCACTGAAGCTTTCTTT CASSSQGRFTEAFF
TRBD2 - TRBJ2-5 TRBV4-1 TGCGCCAGCAGCCAAGAGGAAGCGGGGGCTATGTACCAAGAGACCCAGTACTTC CASSQEEAGAMYQETQYF